This T cell receptor beta chain came from a study of CD8 T cells in ankylosing spondylitis. General study findings and limits: Earlier authors reported some of these motif variants in reactive arthritis synovial fluid and blood. Relatively scarce in peripheral blood, disease-linked clones were CD8+.

TCRdb re-analysed the 5' RACE reads in MiXCR, keeping a single row per CDR3 protein. There are 350,000 to 450,000 distinct CDR3 sequences in the sample; 20% to 25% occur only once, and around 13% lies in the top ten. V shed 0 bases and J 6 bases; nucleotides not matched to a gene: 6. CDR3 size: 17 residues. CDR1 and CDR2 from the germline V gene are MGHRA and YSYEKL. This clonotype has only a few counts. The antigen remains unidentified. The TCR originated in a male donor with ankylosing spondylitis or in good health (not recorded which). The specimen was blood, either unsorted or a sorted T cell fraction (not recorded which). The chain uses TRBV4-1 and TRBJ2-3, with TRBD2 matching over 13 bases. CDR3 nucleotides: TGCGCCAGCAGCCAAGATCCTGGACTAGCGGGGGACGATACGCAGTATTTT. Translated: CASSQDPGLAGDDTQYF.